Listed below are T cell receptor beta chains from one sample, sequenced in a study of T cell changes during pregnancy in multiple sclerosis. Sequenced by immunoSEQ multiplex PCR; TCRdb stores in-frame clones only, minus some. The sample has 75,000 to 95,000 clones; 93% are singletons. Sequencing used peripheral blood, obtained in the second trimester of pregnancy. The source is a female donor with multiple sclerosis, enrolled in a pregnancy study. Each CDR3 is given with its conserved first and last residue. A D gene is named only where the DNA matches it firmly. Clone size, where shown, is once, few, many, or a class for clones that have expanded.

j_call	clone_size	v_call	d_call	cdr3_aa	cdr3_nt
TRBJ1-1	-	TRBV5-4	TRBD1	CASRAGTDTEAFF	TGTGCCAGCAGGGCCGGGACAGACACTGAAGCTTTCTTT
TRBJ1-1	-	TRBV11-2	-	CASSLDAGPEAFF	TGTGCCAGCAGCTTAGATGCAGGGCCAGAAGCTTTCTTT
TRBJ1-2	-	TRBV6-6	-	CYTGQGNRYTF	TGTTACACCGGGCAGGGGAACCGCTACACCTTC
TRBJ1-6	-	TRBV19	-	CASTPTSQGGNSPLHF	TGTGCCAGTACCCCAACAAGTCAGGGAGGGAATTCACCCCTCCACTTT
TRBJ2-7	few	TRBV27	TRBD2	CASAIRQGTSVTYEQYF	TGTGCCAGCGCCATTAGACAGGGGACTAGCGTTACCTACGAGCAGTACTTC
TRBJ1-2	-	TRBV25-1	TRBD1	CASRSSSGTGLGYTF	TGTGCCAGCAGAAGTTCATCCGGGACAGGGCTTGGCTACACCTTC
TRBJ2-7	-	TRBV4-1	-	CASSQDRQAGYEQYF	TGCGCCAGCAGCCAAGATCGTCAAGCGGGTTACGAGCAGTACTTC
TRBJ1-5	once	TRBV19	-	CASSIQAAAGPGQPQHF	TGTGCCAGTAGTATTCAGGCGGCCGCCGGGCCGGGGCAGCCCCAGCATTTT
TRBJ2-2	once	TRBV7-7	TRBD1	CASSRGQGAGELFF	TGTGCTAGCAGCCGTGGACAGGGAGCCGGGGAGCTGTTTTTT
TRBJ1-1	-	TRBV27	-	CASSLRVMNTEAFF	TGTGCCAGCAGTTTACGCGTAATGAACACTGAAGCTTTCTTT
TRBJ2-5	-	TRBV18	-	CASSPPAWRETQYF	TGTGCCAGCTCACCACCAGCGTGGCGGGAGACCCAGTACTTC
TRBJ2-2	-	TRBV27	TRBD2	CASSMLTSADTGELFF	TGTGCCAGCAGTATGTTGACTAGCGCAGACACCGGGGAGCTGTTTTTT
TRBJ1-2	-	TRBV18	TRBD1	CASSPDRDHGYTF	TGTGCCAGCTCCCCGGACAGGGATCATGGCTACACCTTC
TRBJ2-3	-	TRBV11-2	TRBD1	CASSVPGTGPDTQYF	TGTGCCAGCAGCGTCCCCGGGACAGGGCCAGATACGCAGTATTTT
TRBJ1-5	-	TRBV4-1	TRBD1	CASSPGTAQSIRNQPQHF	TGCGCCAGCAGCCCTGGGACAGCGCAATCCATCCGCAATCAGCCCCAGCATTTT
TRBJ2-7	-	TRBV19	-	CASSRDGTGAYEQYF	TGTGCCAGTAGCCGGGATGGGACGGGAGCCTACGAGCAGTACTTC
TRBJ2-6	once	TRBV10-3	-	CAISNGQTNSGANVLTF	TGTGCCATCAGTAACGGACAGACTAACTCTGGGGCCAACGTCCTGACTTTC
TRBJ1-2	-	TRBV19	-	CASSILEQVSGYTF	TGTGCCAGTAGTATTCTCGAACAGGTTTCCGGCTACACCTTC
TRBJ1-1	-	TRBV30	-	CAWSSAANTEAFF	TGTGCCTGGAGTTCAGCGGCGAACACTGAAGCTTTCTTT
TRBJ1-1	-	TRBV6-6	-	CASSSLGVTEAFF	TGTGCCAGCAGCAGCCTAGGAGTCACTGAAGCTTTCTTT
TRBJ1-1	-	TRBV2	-	CASSVGTGGTEAFF	TGTGCCAGCAGTGTCGGGACGGGGGGTACTGAAGCTTTCTTT
TRBJ1-3	-	TRBV9	-	CASSGEMAGNTIYF	TGTGCCAGCAGCGGCGAGATGGCTGGAAACACCATATATTTT
TRBJ2-3	few	TRBV6-5	TRBD2	CASSYLAGGATDTQYF	TGTGCCAGCAGTTACTTGGCGGGGGGGGCCACAGATACGCAGTATTTT
TRBJ2-2	-	TRBV10-1	TRBD2	CASSASGGSPGELFF	TGCGCCAGCAGTGCTAGCGGGGGGTCGCCCGGGGAGCTGTTTTTT
TRBJ1-4	once	TRBV14	-	CASSQGTGTVNEKLFF	TGTGCCAGCAGCCAAGGTACAGGAACCGTTAATGAAAAACTGTTTTTT
TRBJ2-1	-	TRBV6-1	TRBD2	CASSDLPSGGANEQFF	TGTGCCAGCAGTGATTTACCTAGCGGGGGGGCGAATGAGCAGTTCTTC
TRBJ1-2	-	TRBV10-3	TRBD1	CAISDGQGAGGYTF	TGTGCCATCAGTGACGGACAGGGGGCGGGTGGCTACACCTTC
TRBJ2-2	-	TRBV5-6	-	CASSSPGGLTGELFF	TGTGCCAGCAGCTCTCCAGGAGGGCTCACCGGGGAGCTGTTTTTT
TRBJ2-7	-	TRBV30	-	CSGWRDYEQYF	TGCTCTGGGTGGCGGGACTACGAGCAGTACTTC
TRBJ1-1	-	TRBV29-1	-	CSTKRNTEAFF	TGCAGCACCAAGAGGAACACTGAAGCTTTCTTT
TRBJ2-5	once	TRBV9	TRBD2	CASSGGGARETQYF	TGTGCCAGCAGTGGCGGGGGGGCCCGCGAGACCCAGTACTTC
TRBJ1-5	-	TRBV7-9	-	CASSPGSYQPQHF	TGTGCCAGCAGCCCCGGGAGCTATCAGCCCCAGCATTTT
TRBJ2-2	-	TRBV10-2	TRBD1	CASIDGTGGYGELFF	TGCGCCAGCATAGACGGGACAGGGGGCTACGGGGAGCTGTTTTTT
TRBJ2-1	-	TRBV11-2	-	CASRPRTASYNEQFF	TGTGCCAGCAGGCCTAGGACAGCAAGTTACAATGAGCAGTTCTTC
TRBJ1-4	-	TRBV4-2	-	CASSQDAGNNEKLFF	TGTGCCAGCAGCCAAGATGCAGGGAATAATGAAAAACTGTTTTTT
TRBJ1-1	-	TRBV11-2	-	CASNRDTEAFF	TGTGCCAGCAACAGGGACACTGAAGCTTTCTTT
TRBJ2-3	-	TRBV5-1	-	CASSLRGALLTDTQYF	TGCGCCAGCAGCTTGCGGGGGGCCCTACTCACAGATACGCAGTATTTT
TRBJ2-1	-	TRBV13	TRBD2	CASSPIAGGNYNEQFF	TGTGCCAGCAGCCCCATCGCGGGGGGTAACTACAATGAGCAGTTCTTC
TRBJ2-3	-	TRBV7-2	TRBD2	CASSSYSGTSTDTQYF	TGTGCCAGCAGCTCTTATAGCGGGACTAGCACAGATACGCAGTATTTT
TRBJ2-7	-	TRBV7-9	-	CASSFRRDSTNEQYF	TGTGCCAGCAGCTTCCGCCGGGACTCCACCAACGAGCAGTACTTC
TRBJ2-5	-	TRBV6-5	TRBD1	CASSSNRGETQYF	TGTGCCAGCAGTTCCAACAGGGGAGAGACCCAGTACTTC
TRBJ2-1	-	TRBV2	TRBD2	CASSDQRGGLYNEQFF	TGTGCCAGCAGTGACCAGCGGGGGGGGTTATACAATGAGCAGTTCTTC
TRBJ2-7	-	TRBV28	-	CASSLRQVFGEQYF	TGTGCCAGCAGTTTACGACAGGTATTCGGCGAGCAGTACTTC
TRBJ2-1	-	TRBV6-4	TRBD2	CASSDGERGGHNEQFF	TGTGCCAGCAGTGACGGCGAGCGGGGGGGCCACAATGAGCAGTTCTTC
TRBJ2-7	-	TRBV7-8	TRBD2	CASSTGLAPYEQYF	TGTGCCAGCAGCACCGGACTAGCCCCCTACGAGCAGTACTTC
TRBJ1-2	-	TRBV4-1	-	CASSHWSQGYGYTF	TGCGCCAGCAGCCATTGGAGCCAGGGCTATGGCTACACCTTC
TRBJ1-5	-	TRBV28	-	CASSFPQGNQPQHF	TGTGCCAGCAGTTTTCCCCAGGGGAATCAGCCCCAGCATTTT
TRBJ1-5	-	TRBV6-6	-	CASSYQGLSNQPQHF	TGTGCCAGCAGTTATCAGGGGCTGAGCAATCAGCCCCAGCATTTT
TRBJ2-1	-	TRBV29-1	-	CSVDGARANEQFF	TGCAGCGTTGATGGCGCGAGGGCCAATGAGCAGTTCTTC
TRBJ2-7	-	TRBV7-9	TRBD2	CASSSSLSGTRTYEQYF	TGTGCCAGCAGCTCGTCTCTTTCCGGGACTAGAACCTACGAGCAGTACTTC
TRBJ2-3	-	TRBV6-1	TRBD2	CASSEEAGGPVTDTQYF	TGTGCCAGCAGTGAAGAGGCGGGGGGGCCGGTGACAGATACGCAGTATTTT
TRBJ2-1	once	TRBV6-5	TRBD1	CASSHGQGDYNEQFF	TGTGCCAGCAGTCACGGACAGGGGGACTACAATGAGCAGTTCTTC
TRBJ2-5	-	TRBV14	-	CASSQGRQETQYF	TGTGCCAGCAGCCAAGGCCGGCAAGAGACCCAGTACTTC
TRBJ2-1	-	TRBV11-2	TRBD1	CASSSIQGQLNEQFF	TGTGCCAGCAGCTCGATTCAGGGACAGCTCAATGAGCAGTTCTTC
TRBJ2-5	-	TRBV30	TRBD1	CAWSGQRRETQYF	TGTGCCTGGTCGGGACAGCGGCGGGAGACCCAGTACTTC
TRBJ2-7	-	TRBV11-2	TRBD1	CASSSGTDFYEQYF	TGTGCCAGCAGCTCCGGGACAGACTTCTACGAGCAGTACTTC
TRBJ1-6	-	TRBV13	-	CASSLVKDRTRPDSPLHF	TGTGCCAGCAGCTTAGTAAAAGACCGGACACGACCTGATTCACCCCTCCACTTT
TRBJ2-5	-	TRBV11-1	TRBD1	CASSRGVGDSQETQYF	TGTGCCAGCAGCCGAGGGGTGGGGGACAGCCAAGAGACCCAGTACTTC
TRBJ1-3	-	TRBV5-4	-	CASSSFSGNTIYF	TGTGCCAGCAGCTCCTTCTCTGGAAACACCATATATTTT